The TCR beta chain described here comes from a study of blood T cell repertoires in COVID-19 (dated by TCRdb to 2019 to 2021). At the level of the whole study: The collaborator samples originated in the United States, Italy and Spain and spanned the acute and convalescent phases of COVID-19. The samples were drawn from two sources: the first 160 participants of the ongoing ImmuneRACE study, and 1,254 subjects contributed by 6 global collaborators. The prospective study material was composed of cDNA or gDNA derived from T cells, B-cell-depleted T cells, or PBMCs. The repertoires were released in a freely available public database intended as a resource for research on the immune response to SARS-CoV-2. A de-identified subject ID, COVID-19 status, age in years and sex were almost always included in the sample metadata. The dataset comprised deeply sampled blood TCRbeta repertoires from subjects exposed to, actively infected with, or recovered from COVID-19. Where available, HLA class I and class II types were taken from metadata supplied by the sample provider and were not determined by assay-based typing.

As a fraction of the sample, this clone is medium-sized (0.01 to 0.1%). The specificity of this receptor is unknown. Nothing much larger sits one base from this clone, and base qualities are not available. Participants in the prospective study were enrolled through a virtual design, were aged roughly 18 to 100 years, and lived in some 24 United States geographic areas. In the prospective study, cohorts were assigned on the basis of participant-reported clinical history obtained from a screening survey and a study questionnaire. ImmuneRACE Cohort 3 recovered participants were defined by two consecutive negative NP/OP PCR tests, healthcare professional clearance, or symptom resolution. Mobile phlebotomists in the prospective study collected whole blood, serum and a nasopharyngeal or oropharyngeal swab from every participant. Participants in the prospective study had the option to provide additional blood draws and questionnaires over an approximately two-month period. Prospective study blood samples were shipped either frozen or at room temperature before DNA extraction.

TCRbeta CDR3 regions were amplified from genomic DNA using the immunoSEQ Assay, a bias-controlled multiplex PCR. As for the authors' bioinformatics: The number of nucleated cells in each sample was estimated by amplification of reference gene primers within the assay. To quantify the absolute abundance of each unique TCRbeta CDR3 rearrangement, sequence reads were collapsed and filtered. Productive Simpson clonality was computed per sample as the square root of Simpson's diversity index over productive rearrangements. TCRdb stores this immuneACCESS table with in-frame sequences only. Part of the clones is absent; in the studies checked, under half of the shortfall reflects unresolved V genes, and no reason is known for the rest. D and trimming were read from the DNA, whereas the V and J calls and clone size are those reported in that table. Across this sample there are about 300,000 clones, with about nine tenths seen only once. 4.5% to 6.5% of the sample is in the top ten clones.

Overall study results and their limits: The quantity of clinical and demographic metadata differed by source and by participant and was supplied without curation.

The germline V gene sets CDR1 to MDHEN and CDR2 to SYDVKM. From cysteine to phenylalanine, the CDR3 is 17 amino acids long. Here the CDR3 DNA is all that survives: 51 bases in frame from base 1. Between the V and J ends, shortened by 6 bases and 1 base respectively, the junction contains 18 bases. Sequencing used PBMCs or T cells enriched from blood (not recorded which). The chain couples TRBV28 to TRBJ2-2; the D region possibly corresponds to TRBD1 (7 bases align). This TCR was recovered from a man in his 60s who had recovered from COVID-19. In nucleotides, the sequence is TGTGCCAGCAGCCGCAGGGGGGCTATCAGGAACACCGGGGAGCTGTTTTTT. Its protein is CASSRRGAIRNTGELFF.